This record looks at one T cell receptor (beta chain) sequence and its context. This specimen comes from a study of cytomegalovirus exposure and HLA in healthy donors. Amplification used 60 Vbeta primers and 13 Jbeta primers. Produced via immunoSEQ multiplex PCR; TCRdb's table is partial and in-frame only. The sample has under 250,000 clones; roughly 84% are singletons. CDR3 length: 15 amino acids. Germline V gene lookup returns CDR1 SGHVS and CDR2 FQNEAQ. Trimming took off 5 bases at V and 2 bases at J, with 16 bases between the two ends. The chain is built from TRBV7-8 and TRBJ2-7; weak D call: TRBD2 (5 bases). The sequence derives from a human donor in good health. The material sequenced was PBMCs. DNA for the CDR3: TGTGCCAGCAGCCGAGGCGAGCGGAGAGCCTACGAGCAGTACTTC. The encoded protein is CASSRGERRAYEQYF.